Detailed here is one T cell receptor beta chain. The data were taken from a study of blood T cell repertoires in COVID-19. Study as a whole: Collection of acute and convalescent COVID-19 samples took place in the United States, Italy and Spain. T cells, B-cell-depleted T cells, or PBMCs supplied cDNA or gDNA.

The authors' processing: Estimation of nucleated cell counts relied on the amplification of reference gene primers. Clones were sequenced by immunoSEQ multiplex PCR, and TCRdb holds only the in-frame ones, with some missing. That table gives V, J and clone size, and the DNA gave D and trimming. The data hold roughly 35,000 clones, with over 90% observed a single time. V gave up 2 bases and J gave up 8 bases; unmatched junction bases: 3. There are 14 residues in the CDR3. Germline V gives CDR1 LNHDA, CDR2 SQIVND (reference sequence). The V call is TRBV19, the J call TRBJ2-3, with TRBD2 identical over 11 bases. The sample was peripheral blood. This sequence was found in a human donor in a cohort sampled during active COVID-19. CDR3 protein: CASSITSGGGTQYF. Here the CDR3 DNA reads TGTGCCAGTAGTATAACTAGCGGGGGAGGTACGCAGTATTTT.